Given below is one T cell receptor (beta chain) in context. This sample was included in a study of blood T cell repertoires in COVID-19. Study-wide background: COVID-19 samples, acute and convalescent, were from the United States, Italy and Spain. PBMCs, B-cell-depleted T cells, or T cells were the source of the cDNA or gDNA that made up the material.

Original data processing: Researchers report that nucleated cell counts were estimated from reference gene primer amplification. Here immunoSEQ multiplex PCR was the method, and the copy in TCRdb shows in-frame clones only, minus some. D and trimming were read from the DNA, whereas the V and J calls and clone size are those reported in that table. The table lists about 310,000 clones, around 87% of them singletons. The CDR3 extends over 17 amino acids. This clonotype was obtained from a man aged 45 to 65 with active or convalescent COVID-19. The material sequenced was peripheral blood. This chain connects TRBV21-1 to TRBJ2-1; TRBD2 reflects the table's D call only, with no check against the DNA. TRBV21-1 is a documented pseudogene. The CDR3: CASSKSGLAVSYNEQFF. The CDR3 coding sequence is TGTGCCAGCAGCAAATCGGGCCTAGCGGTCTCCTACAATGAGCAGTTCTTC.